Listed below are T cell receptor beta chains from one sample, sequenced in a study of regulatory T cells in long-lasting Graves disease. One entry per CDR3 protein results from TCRdb running MiXCR on the multiplex PCR reads. The profile shows 550,000 or so distinct CDR3 sequences, 9.5% to 15% of them singletons. The same data also went into a second study, on T cells in Graves' hyperthyroidism and ophthalmopathy.

The material was peripheral blood mononuclear cells (PBMCs), obtained at new diagnosis, from a patient treated with antithyroid drugs. All receptors derive from a woman in her thirties with Graves disease. Each CDR3 is given with its conserved first and last residue. Fields, in order: V gene, J gene, D gene, clone size, CDR3 DNA, CDR3 protein. The D gene is left open where the match is weak. The size entry is marked missing in some rows and otherwise reads once, few, many or a size class.

TRBV11-2	TRBJ2-7	NA	many	TGTGCCAGCAGCTTAGTGGGGGCAATTACCTACGAGCAGTACTTC	CASSLVGAITYEQYF
TRBV6-1	TRBJ1-1	NA	many	TGTGCCAGCACCGATTCCGACCGGGGGGAAGCTTTCTTT	CASTDSDRGEAFF
TRBV28	TRBJ2-1	TRBD1	many	TGTGCCAGCGCCCGGGACAGGGACTCCTACAATGAGCAGTTCTTC	CASARDRDSYNEQFF
TRBV12-3/TRBV12-4	TRBJ1-5	NA	many	TGTGCCAGCCAAGCGCCAGCGGAGCCCCAGCATTTT	CASQAPAEPQHF
TRBV7-9	TRBJ1-2	NA	NA	TGTGCCAGCAGCTTAGGTCCGGGGGCTGGCTACACCTTC	CASSLGPGAGYTF
TRBV6-1	TRBJ1-2	TRBD1	many	TGTGCCAGCAGTGAAGCGCGGGACAGGGGACGAGGCTACACCTTC	CASSEARDRGRGYTF
TRBV3-1	TRBJ2-3	NA	many	TGTGCCAGCAGCCAAGTTAGAAGCACAGATACGCAGTATTTT	CASSQVRSTDTQYF
TRBV4-1	TRBJ2-3	TRBD2	many	TGCGCCAGCAGCCGCCGGACTAGCGGGAGGGCCGAGGCAGATACGCAGTATTTT	CASSRRTSGRAEADTQYF
TRBV6-1	TRBJ2-7	NA	many	TGTGCCAGCAGACAGAGGAGCTCCTACGAGCAGTACTTC	CASRQRSSYEQYF
TRBV25-1	TRBJ2-4	NA	NA	TGTGCCAGCAGTGCCCCGGGACGTGGTGGTCTTCAGTACTTC	CASSAPGRGGLQYF
TRBV20-1	TRBJ2-3	TRBD1	many	TGCAGTGCAACTGGACAGGGGAGAGTGGATACGCAGTATTTT	CSATGQGRVDTQYF
TRBV4-3	TRBJ2-2	NA	few	TGCGCCAGCAGCCAAGTGAGCACCATACAGCCCGGGGAGCTGTTTTTT	CASSQVSTIQPGELFF
TRBV18	TRBJ1-3	NA	few	TGTGCCAGCGGGGACGGAGGAAACACCGTATATTTT	CASGDGGNTVYF
TRBV19	TRBJ2-5	TRBD2	NA	TGTGCCAGTAGTACTCGACTAGCGGGAGAGCAAGAGACCCAGTACTTC	CASSTRLAGEQETQYF
TRBV20-1	TRBJ2-3	TRBD2	many	TGCAGTGCTAGGACCCCCTGGGGACTAGCGGGAGGTTGGACAGATACGCAGTATTTT	CSARTPWGLAGGWTDTQYF
TRBV6-1	TRBJ2-1	NA	few	TGTGCCAGCACTCTGTTGGGAGAGCAGTTCTTC	CASTLLGEQFF
TRBV7-9	TRBJ2-3	NA	many	TGTGCCAGCAGCTGGGGAGTAGCGGAGCGAATTTCTCTGAGTGCAAGGACTAGCACAGATACGCAGTATTTT	CASSWGVAERISLSARTSTDTQYF
TRBV11-2	TRBJ2-5	NA	NA	TGTGCCAGCAGACCCTCTTTGGGTCTTGGAGGAGAGACCCAGTACTTC	CASRPSLGLGGETQYF
TRBV7-2	TRBJ1-1	NA	NA	TGTGCCAGCAGCTTAGGACCCATGAACACTGAAGCTTTCTTT	CASSLGPMNTEAFF
TRBV28	TRBJ2-7	NA	many	TGTGCCAGCAGTTTTAACTGGGGATTATACGAGCAGTACTTC	CASSFNWGLYEQYF
TRBV30	TRBJ2-5	NA	NA	TGTGCCTGGAGTGAAGCTGGGTGGGAGACCCAGTACTTC	CAWSEAGWETQYF
TRBV7-2	TRBJ2-1	TRBD2	many	TGTGCCAGCAGCTTAGTGAGCCTAGCGGCGGGTAATGAGCAGTTCTTC	CASSLVSLAAGNEQFF
TRBV4-1	TRBJ2-7	TRBD1	many	TGCGCCAGCAGCCAAGGGGGACAGGGCGTCGGCGAGCAGTACTTC	CASSQGGQGVGEQYF
TRBV4-2	TRBJ2-1	NA	NA	TGTGCCAGCAGCCAAGAGGGTCGGAACAATGAGCAGTTCTTC	CASSQEGRNNEQFF
TRBV30	TRBJ1-2	NA	many	TGTGCCTGGAGTCCGGGCAACTCCAACTATGGCTACACCTTC	CAWSPGNSNYGYTF
TRBV10-3	TRBJ2-2	NA	many	TGTGCCATCAGTGAGTCGGGGGGAGCGAACACCGGGGAGCTGTTTTTT	CAISESGGANTGELFF
TRBV2	TRBJ1-2	NA	many	TGTGCCAGCAGTGAAACGGCGGGACCCCTCTATGGCTACACCTTC	CASSETAGPLYGYTF